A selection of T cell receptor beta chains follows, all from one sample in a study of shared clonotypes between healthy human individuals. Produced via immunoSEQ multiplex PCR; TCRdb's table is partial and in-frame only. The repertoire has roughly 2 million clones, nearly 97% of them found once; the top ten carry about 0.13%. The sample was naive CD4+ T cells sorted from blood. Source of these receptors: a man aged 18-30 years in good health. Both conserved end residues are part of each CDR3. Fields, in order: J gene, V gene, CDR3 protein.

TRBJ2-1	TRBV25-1	CASRLAGASYNEQFF
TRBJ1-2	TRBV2	CASSGQGAAPYGYTF
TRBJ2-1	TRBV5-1	CASKDPSGGPYNEQFF
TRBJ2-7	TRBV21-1	CASSKSQGSDEQYF
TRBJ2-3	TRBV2	CASRRGGAIWSADTQYF
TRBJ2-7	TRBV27	CASSSVYEQYF
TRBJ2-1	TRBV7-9	CASSLVNNEQFF
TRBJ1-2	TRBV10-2	CASTIGGEDGYTF
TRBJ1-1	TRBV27	CASSLDRRLNTEAFF
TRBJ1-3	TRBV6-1	CASSADRAGNTIYF
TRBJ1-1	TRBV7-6	CASSLTAGTEAFF
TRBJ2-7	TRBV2	CASSEAPLAGYTLSYEQYF
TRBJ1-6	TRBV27	CASSLDRLGSPLHF
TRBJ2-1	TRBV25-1	CATTSGWNEQFF
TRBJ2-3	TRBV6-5	CATRGSSTDTQYF
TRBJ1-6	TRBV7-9	CASSLEGVYNSPLHF
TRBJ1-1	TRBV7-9	CASSLREYESRGNTEAFF
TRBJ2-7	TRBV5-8	CASSTRQGVAYEQYF
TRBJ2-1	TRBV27	CASSLWGGAGVAHNEQFF
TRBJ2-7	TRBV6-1	CASSGRPLMASSYEQYF
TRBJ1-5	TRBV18	CASSPGTGGSEPQHF
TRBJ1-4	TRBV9	CARSLLSPRPINEKLFF
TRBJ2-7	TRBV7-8	CASRYRQGRFSYEQYF
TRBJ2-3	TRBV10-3	CAISESSSSGRAGDTQYF
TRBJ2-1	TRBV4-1	CASSQVLSGAYNEQFF
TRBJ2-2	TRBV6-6	CASTRGGTTGELFF
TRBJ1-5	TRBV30	CAWSPGGNQPQHF
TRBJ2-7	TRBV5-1	CASSTGQDSYEQYF
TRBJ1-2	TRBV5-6	CASSSKQGLIVYTF
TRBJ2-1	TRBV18	CASSPKEGVAGSYNEQFF
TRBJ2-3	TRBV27	CASSPTGRKRSTDTQYF
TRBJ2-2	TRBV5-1	CASSLEGAGTGELFF
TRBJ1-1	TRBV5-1	CASSSTGANTEAFF
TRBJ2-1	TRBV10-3	CATRTRAEVNEQFF
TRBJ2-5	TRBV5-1	CASSLGGEGETQYF
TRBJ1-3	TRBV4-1	CASSQDWLTGNTIYF
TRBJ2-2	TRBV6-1	CASRQGRGTGELFF
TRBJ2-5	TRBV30	CAWSVLRTSGRGGQETQYF
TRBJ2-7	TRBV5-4	CASSSAGQGFSYEQYF
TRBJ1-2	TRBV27	CASSWTGDRHYGYTF
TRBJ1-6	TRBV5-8	CASSLRSGGNNSPLHF
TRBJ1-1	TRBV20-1	CSAGGNTEAFF
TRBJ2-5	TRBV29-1	CSVAIGIGTQETQYF
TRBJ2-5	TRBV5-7	CASSLRTRGWETQYF
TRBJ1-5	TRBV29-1	CSVETGVGQPQHF
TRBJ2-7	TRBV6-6	CASRGLAGRTEQYF
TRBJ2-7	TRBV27	CASSLSGRSYEQYF
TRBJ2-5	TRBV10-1	CASSENPSGETQYF